Below, 32 T cell receptor beta chains from the same sample are listed, as sequenced in a study of shared clonotypes between healthy human individuals. TCRdb keeps only in-frame clones here, not all; method: immunoSEQ multiplex PCR. Of about 820,000 clones in the sample, around 93% were seen once. Terminally differentiated effector memory CD45RA+ cells were excluded by CCR7 positive selection of CD45RO-negative cells. Sequences were obtained from naive CD8+ T cells sorted from blood. The receptors stem from a young man in good health.

The CDR3 DNA is TGTGCCAGCAGCTTGGGGGCTAGCGGTAATTGGGGCTACGAGCAGTACTTC. Translating it yields CASSLGASGNWGYEQYF. This chain uses TRBV5-6 with TRBJ2-7; 7 bases line up with TRBD2. In germline, CDR1 is SGHDT, CDR2 YYEEEE. V was clipped by 0 bases and J by 3 bases; unmatched bases: 12. The CDR3 extends over 17 amino acids. The complete variable domain, with remaining parts taken from reference TRBV5-6 and TRBJ2-7, reads DAGVTQSPTHLIKTRGQQVTLRCSPKSGHDTVSWYQQALGQGPQFIFQYYEEEERQRGNFPDRFSGHQFPNYSSELNVNALLLGDSALYLCASSLGASGNWGYEQYFGPGTRLTVT.

This chain links TRBV13 with TRBJ2-1; the D gene is possibly TRBD2 (5 bases). Germline lookup yields CDR1 PRHDT and CDR2 FYEKMQ (reference sequence). Trimming shortened V by 0 bases and J by 8 bases, and 11 bases separated the two germline ends. The CDR3 runs to 14 residues. The CDR3 DNA sequence: TGTGCCAGCAGCTTAGGCCTGGGCGGGTATGAGCAGTTCTTC. It encodes CASSLGLGGYEQFF.

The chain employs TRBV13 and TRBJ2-1, with 13 bases that match TRBD2. CDR3 length: 15 amino acids. J lost 10 bases, V lost 5 bases, and 8 bases had no gene match. In germline, CDR1 is PRHDT, CDR2 FYEKMQ (reference sequence). DNA of the CDR3: TGTGCCAGCAGCCCAGGACTAGCGGGAGTACGAGAGCAGTTCTTC. It specifies CASSPGLAGVREQFF.

The chain recombines TRBV27 with TRBJ2-3, with 11 nucleotides matching TRBD2. The CDR3 consists of 15 residues. V lost 4 bases to trimming and J lost 4 bases; unmatched junction nucleotides: 4. Germline CDR1 and CDR2: MNHEY and SMNVEV (reference sequence). CDR3 DNA sequence: TGTGCCAGCAGTTCATTAGCGGGAGGGTCAGATACGCAGTATTTT. It encodes CASSSLAGGSDTQYF.

V usage is TRBV5-1 and J usage is TRBJ1-2, with TRBD1 matching 10 bases. The CDR3 contains 16 residues. CDR1 is SGHRS, CDR2 YFSETQ, per germline. The V gene end was trimmed by 0 bases and the J gene end by 7 bases; junction bases not matched to a gene: 9. CDR3 in amino acids: CASSLVGDRGKSGYTF. The CDR3 coding sequence is TGCGCCAGCAGCTTGGTGGGGGACAGGGGAAAGTCTGGCTACACCTTC.

This clone showed up just once. V usage is TRBV27 and J usage is TRBJ2-1; possible D gene TRBD1, 6 bases. Deletions cut 2 bases from V and 6 bases from J, with 11 bases between. Germline CDR1 is MNHEY and CDR2 is SMNVEV (reference sequence). CDR3 length equals 14 residues. The CDR3 loop reads CASSLRDTLNEQFF. CDR3 bases: TGTGCCAGCAGTTTAAGGGACACACTCAATGAGCAGTTCTTC.

The CDR3 DNA reads TGTGCCAGCAGGGGGACTAGCGGGAACTACAATGAGCAGTTCTTC. This translates into CASRGTSGNYNEQFF. The chain is built from TRBV11-2 and TRBJ2-1; 13 positions agree with TRBD2. The CDR3 consists of 15 residues. V shed 6 bases, J shed 3 bases, and the junction held 2 bases outside the gene matches. Germline CDR1 and CDR2: SGHAT and FQNNGV.

Details on this clone: The sample contains more than one DNA sequence encoding this CDR3. The CDR3 loop is CSVEDRGGASYEQYF. CDR3 in DNA: TGCAGCGTTGAAGATCGGGGCGGGGCATCCTACGAGCAGTACTTC. The V gene is TRBV29-1, the J gene TRBJ2-7; the D gene is possibly TRBD2 (6 bases). In germline, CDR1 is SQVTM, CDR2 ANQGSEA. Trimming pared 0 bases from V and 1 base from J, leaving 13 bases between. The CDR3 is 15 residues long.

The gene calls are TRBV27 and TRBJ2-1, with TRBD2 as a possible D gene (6 bases). There are 15 residues in the CDR3. The V gene lost 7 bases and the J gene lost 2 bases, with 15 bases spanning the gap. CDR1 MNHEY and CDR2 SMNVEV come from the germline V gene (reference sequence). In DNA, the CDR3 is TGTGCCAGCACCCTGGGCGGGACTGCCTACAATGAGCAGTTCTTC. Residues: CASTLGGTAYNEQFF.

The sample holds one count of this clone. The chain uses TRBV4-1 and TRBJ2-7, with D perhaps matching TRBD1 (6 bases). The germline gives CDR1 MGHRA, CDR2 YSYEKL. CDR3 length: 13 residues. Trimming shortened V by 5 bases and J by 3 bases, and 11 bases separated the two germline ends. Here the CDR3 DNA reads TGCGCCAGCAGCTCTGACAGGATCTACGAGCAGTACTTC. Translating it yields CASSSDRIYEQYF.

This chain connects TRBV10-3 to TRBJ1-1; tentative D call: TRBD1 (6 bases). Germline V gives CDR1 ENHRY, CDR2 SYGVKD. Trimming cost V 11 bases and J 6 bases, with 19 bases left between them. CDR3 length: 13 amino acids. The CDR3 DNA reads as TGTGCCTGCGGGGGGCAGGCTTTGGCTGAAGCTTTCTTT. It yields the protein CACGGQALAEAFF.

This chain connects TRBV29-1 to TRBJ2-7; TRBD2 aligns across 12 bases. Germline trimming cut 0 bases from V and 3 bases from J; bases unmatched to any gene: 6. Per the germline V gene, CDR1 is SQVTM and CDR2 is ANQGSEA. This CDR3 spans 16 amino acids. The CDR3: CSVEDLAGGAGYEQYF. Written as DNA, the CDR3 is TGCAGCGTTGAAGATCTAGCGGGAGGGGCTGGCTACGAGCAGTACTTC.

This chain connects TRBV28 to TRBJ2-7; TRBD2 matches 9 bases. The CDR3 is made up of 18 amino acids. V lost 5 bases, J lost 4 bases, and 18 bases stayed unmatched. Germline assignment: CDR1 MDHEN and CDR2 SYDVKM. CDR3 region: CASSLEILAGDPFYEQYF. CDR3 sequence (DNA): TGTGCCAGCAGTCTAGAAATATTAGCGGGAGATCCTTTTTACGAGCAGTACTTC.

The V gene is TRBV5-8, the J gene TRBJ2-1; 8 bases agree with TRBD2. CDR1 and CDR2 (germline): SGHTS, YDEGEE. The CDR3 covers 16 residues. V dropped 5 bases and J dropped 5; count of bases not matched to a gene: 12. CDR3 loop: CASRWTTSEIDNEQFF. CDR3 sequence (DNA): TGTGCCAGCAGATGGACGACTAGCGAGATCGACAATGAGCAGTTCTTC.

J is TRBJ1-1 and V is TRBV29-1; 9 nucleotides match TRBD1. Unmatched junction bases numbered 7, after V lost 7 bases and J lost 4 bases. This CDR3 contains 13 residues. Per germline, CDR1 SQVTM and CDR2 ANQGSEA. The CDR3 spells CSGDRVGTTEAFF. Here the CDR3 DNA reads TGCAGCGGGGACAGGGTGGGCACCACTGAAGCTTTCTTT. Together with reference TRBV29-1 and TRBJ1-1, the CDR3 gives the full variable domain: SAVISQKPSRDICQRGTSLTIQCQVDSQVTMMFWYRQQPGQSLTLIATANQGSEATYESGFVIDKFPISRPNLTFSTLTVSNMSPEDSSIYLCSGDRVGTTEAFFGQGTRLTVV.

This chain links TRBV5-8 with TRBJ1-1; a possible D gene is TRBD1 (5 bases). Trimming shortened V by 4 bases and J by 5 bases, and 15 bases separated the two germline ends. This CDR3 has 14 residues. Germline V gene lookup returns CDR1 SGHTS and CDR2 YDEGEE. The CDR3 DNA follows: TGTGCCAGCAGCCTGCAGGGAGGGAGGACTGAAGCTTTCTTT. It codes for CASSLQGGRTEAFF.

The genes are TRBV11-2 and TRBJ1-1; 9 nucleotides line up with TRBD1. Germline V gene lookup returns CDR1 SGHAT and CDR2 FQNNGV. V gave up 3 bases and J gave up 10 bases; unmatched junction bases: 12. The CDR3 is 15 amino acids. The CDR3 region is CASSFRDRAHFGAFF. Here the CDR3 DNA reads TGTGCCAGCAGCTTCCGGGACAGGGCCCACTTTGGAGCTTTCTTT.

The gene calls are TRBV11-3 and TRBJ2-3; D is unclear. V lost 4 bases and J 3 bases, leaving 14 bases between the germline ends. From germline, CDR1 is SGHNT and CDR2 YENEEA. There are 15 residues in the CDR3. CDR3 coding DNA: TGTGCCAGCAGCTCCCTTTTATCCGGGACAGATACGCAGTATTTT. Amino acids: CASSSLLSGTDTQYF.

CDR3 DNA sequence: TGTGCCATCAGTGAGGGGGACCGGTACAATGAGCAGTTCTTC. This translates into CAISEGDRYNEQFF. This chain links TRBV10-3 with TRBJ2-1, with D perhaps being TRBD1 or TRBD2 (5 bases each). This CDR3 has 14 residues. V was pared by 2 bases and J by 4 bases, with 9 bases between. CDR1 is ENHRY, CDR2 SYGVKD, per germline.

This clone was picked up one time. This chain links TRBV30 with TRBJ2-7, with TRBD1 matching over 8 bases. Germline V gives CDR1 GTSNPN, CDR2 SVGIG (reference sequence). The CDR3 totals 13 residues. Germline trimming cut 6 bases from V and 3 bases from J; bases unmatched to any gene: 7. CDR3 coding DNA: TGTGCCTGCCTTCAGGGGGCGGGCTACGAGCAGTACTTC. Protein: CACLQGAGYEQYF.

V is TRBV10-3 and J is TRBJ1-1; 10 bases match TRBD1. Germline loops: CDR1 ENHRY, CDR2 SYGVKD. The CDR3 loop spans 16 amino acids. The V and J ends lost 5 bases and 1 base, in that order; junction bases with no gene match: 7. The CDR3 sequence is CAISSGTGVGNTEAFF. CDR3 in DNA: TGTGCCATCAGTTCCGGGACAGGGGTGGGGAACACTGAAGCTTTCTTT.

This clone was seen once. The chain combines TRBV7-9 with TRBJ1-5, with D tentatively TRBD1 (5 bases). The germline gives CDR1 SEHNR, CDR2 FQNEAQ (reference sequence). Trimming removed 5 bases from V and 8 bases from J, with 13 bases in between. The CDR3 has 13 residues. In DNA form, the CDR3 reads TGTGCCAGCAGCCAGGACATGGTAGAGCCCCAGCATTTT. It is translated as CASSQDMVEPQHF.

The V and J genes are TRBV11-2 and TRBJ2-2; no reliable D call. The CDR3 sequence is 13 residues long. The germline CDR1 and CDR2 sequences are SGHAT and FQNNGV. V lost 11 bases and J lost 6, with 16 bases in between. The CDR3 DNA reads TGTGCCTTTCCCGGGCGCTTCCCCGGGGAGCTGTTTTTT. It specifies CAFPGRFPGELFF.

This clone was seen only a few times. The J gene is TRBJ2-6, the V gene TRBV7-9; D is uncertain. The CDR3 covers 16 residues. Germline V gene sequence: CDR1 SEHNR, CDR2 FQNEAQ (reference sequence). Trimming pared 3 bases from V and 3 bases from J, leaving 12 bases between. The CDR3 loop is CASSLVGAFGANVLTF. The CDR3 DNA reads TGTGCCAGCAGCTTGGTCGGAGCCTTTGGGGCCAACGTCCTGACTTTC.

This chain links TRBV10-3 with TRBJ2-1; 9 nucleotides agree with TRBD1. Per the germline V gene, CDR1 is ENHRY and CDR2 is SYGVKD. Trimming at V came to 3 bases and at J to 4 bases, leaving 4 bases not matched to a gene. The CDR3 consists of 15 residues. The CDR3 protein is CAISDRDRAYNEQFF. The CDR3 coding sequence is TGTGCCATCAGTGACAGGGACAGGGCTTACAATGAGCAGTTCTTC.

The chain combines TRBV7-3 with TRBJ2-1; 9 bases are shared with TRBD2. The CDR3 sequence is 17 residues long. From germline, CDR1 is SGHTA and CDR2 FQGTGA. V gave up 5 bases and J gave up 5 bases; unmatched junction bases: 13. In nucleotides, the CDR3 is TGTGCCAGCAGCCCGACCTTGGGAGCTAGCGGGAACAATGAGCAGTTCTTC. It encodes CASSPTLGASGNNEQFF. Looking up the rest from reference TRBV7-3 and TRBJ2-1 gives the full variable domain: GAGVSQTPSNKVTEKGKYVELRCDPISGHTALYWYRQSLGQGPEFLIYFQGTGAADDSGLPNDRFFAVRPEGSVSTLKIQRTERGDSAVYLCASSPTLGASGNNEQFFGPGTRLTVL.

The chain carries TRBV4-3 and TRBJ2-7, with a tentative D call TRBD1 (6 bases). The length of the CDR3 is 14 residues. Looked up from germline, CDR1 is LGHNA and CDR2 is YSLEER. V was cut by 0 bases and J by 4 bases, with 10 bases left in between. CDR3 coding DNA: TGCGCCAGCAGCCAAGATCAGGGGCGGTACGAGCAGTACTTC. Its translation is CASSQDQGRYEQYF.

The J gene is TRBJ1-5, the V gene TRBV11-2; D perhaps matches TRBD1 (6 bases). V shed 0 bases and J shed 5 bases, with 14 bases lying between them. This CDR3 has 16 amino acids. CDR1 is SGHAT, CDR2 FQNNGV, per germline. The DNA for the CDR3 is TGTGCCAGCAGCTTAGAGACAGGCCTAGGGGATCAGCCCCAGCATTTT. Protein product: CASSLETGLGDQPQHF.

V usage is TRBV30 and J usage is TRBJ2-1, with 10 bases that match TRBD2. This CDR3 has 15 residues. Germline V gene sequence: CDR1 GTSNPN, CDR2 SVGIG (reference sequence). V dropped 3 bases and J dropped 7; count of bases not matched to a gene: 9. The CDR3 bases are TGTGCCTGGAGCGGACTAGCGGTCTTTGGGAATGAGCAGTTCTTC. Translated: CAWSGLAVFGNEQFF.

The V gene is TRBV7-2, the J gene TRBJ2-7; D not resolved. Between the trimmed V and J ends, which lost 5 bases and 3 bases, there was a span of 11 bases. The CDR3 extends over 13 amino acids. CDR1 is SGHTA, CDR2 FQGNSA, per germline. CDR3 coding DNA: TGTGCCAGCAGCCCAGCTAGGAGCTACGAGCAGTACTTC. Its protein product is CASSPARSYEQYF. The variable domain in full, completed from reference TRBV7-2 and TRBJ2-7, reads GAGVSQSPSNKVTEKGKDVELRCDPISGHTALYWYRQSLGQGLEFLIYFQGNSAPDKSGLPSDRFSAERTGGSVSTLTIQRTQQEDSAVYLCASSPARSYEQYFGPGTRLTVT.

The CDR3 nucleotides read TGTGCCAGCAGCCGCGACAGGGATGAGACCCAGTACTTC. Protein sequence: CASSRDRDETQYF. The chain employs TRBV27 and TRBJ2-5, with TRBD1 matching 7 bases. CDR1 is MNHEY, CDR2 SMNVEV, per germline (reference sequence). The junction had 6 bases not matched to a gene; V was cut back by 6 bases and J by 5 bases. This CDR3 is built from 13 residues.

This rearrangement joins TRBV2 to TRBJ2-3, with 7 positions matching TRBD1. This CDR3 has 15 amino acids. Germline V gene lookup returns CDR1 SNHLY and CDR2 FYNNEI. The V gene end was trimmed by 5 bases and the J gene end by 2 bases; junction bases not matched to a gene: 7. CDR3 sequence reads: CASSPTGVITDTQYF. CDR3 DNA sequence: TGTGCCAGCAGTCCAACAGGGGTCATCACAGATACGCAGTATTTT.